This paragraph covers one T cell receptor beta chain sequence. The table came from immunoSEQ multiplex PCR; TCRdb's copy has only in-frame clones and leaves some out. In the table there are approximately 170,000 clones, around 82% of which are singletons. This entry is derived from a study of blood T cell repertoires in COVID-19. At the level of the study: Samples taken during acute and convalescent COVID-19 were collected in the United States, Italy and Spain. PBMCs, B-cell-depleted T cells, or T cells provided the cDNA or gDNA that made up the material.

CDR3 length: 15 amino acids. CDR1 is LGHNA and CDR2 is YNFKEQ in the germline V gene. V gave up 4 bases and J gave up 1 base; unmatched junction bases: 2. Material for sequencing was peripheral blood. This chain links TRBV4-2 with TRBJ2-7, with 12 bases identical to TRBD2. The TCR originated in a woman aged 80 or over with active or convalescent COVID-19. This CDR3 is CASSPTSGGSYEQYF. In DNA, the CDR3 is TGTGCCAGCAGCCCGACTAGCGGGGGTTCCTACGAGCAGTACTTC.